This entry is about one T cell receptor beta chain. Data came from immunoSEQ multiplex PCR; TCRdb stores just in-frame clones and leaves some out. The sample lists hundreds of thousands of clones, 90% seen once, with approximately 0.25% in the top ten. This sample stems from a study of blood T cell repertoires in COVID-19. Study as a whole: Nucleic acid was either cDNA or gDNA, and it came from T cells, B-cell-depleted T cells, or PBMCs.

V was clipped by 4 bases and J by 3 bases, with 16 bases between them. This CDR3 comprises 15 residues. CDR1 SGHRS and CDR2 YFSETQ come from the germline V gene. The sequenced material came from peripheral blood. This rearrangement joins TRBV5-1 to TRBJ1-1; no reliable D call. The receptor's source is a woman between 18 and 29 years old with acute or convalescent COVID-19. The CDR3 DNA follows: TGCGCCAGCAGCCGTACCGTTGGGCAAGACACTGAAGCTTTCTTT. It is translated as CASSRTVGQDTEAFF.